This TCR beta chain was recorded in a study of T cell changes during pregnancy in multiple sclerosis. This clone showed up just once. The CDR3 covers 17 residues. The germline V and J ends were trimmed by 5 bases and 2 bases, with 18 bases remaining between them. The germline V gene encodes CDR1 SGHVS and CDR2 FNYEAQ. Some clones are missing from TCRdb's copy, which holds only in-frame ones; the method was immunoSEQ multiplex PCR. The data hold 90,000 to 95,000 clones, with 80% to 95% observed a single time. Sequenced material: peripheral blood, taken before pregnancy. The chain uses TRBV7-6 and TRBJ2-2, with D possibly TRBD1 on 5 matching bases. This TCR was sampled from a female donor with multiple sclerosis, enrolled in a pregnancy study. For the CDR3, the DNA is TGTGCCAGCAGCGAGTTTCCAGTTGGGGCCAACACCGGGGAGCTGTTTTTT. It encodes CASSEFPVGANTGELFF.